This is a list of T cell receptor beta chains from one sample in a study of cytomegalovirus exposure and HLA in healthy donors. Profiled with immunoSEQ multiplex PCR; TCRdb holds only in-frame clones, not every one. The repertoire consists of roughly 200,000 clones, with 80% to 85% occurring once and the leading ten covering around 1.2%. Sample: PBMCs. These receptor sequences come from a woman aged 25 to 45 in good health and CMV-seronegative. Each CDR3 is given with its conserved first and last residue. The D gene is left open where the match is weak. Expanded clones get a size class; other rows say once, few or many, or leave the size out.

>once|NA|TRBV11-3|TRBJ1-1
CASSIQQHTEAFF
TGTGCCAGCAGCATTCAACAGCACACTGAAGCTTTCTTT
>NA|TRBD1|TRBV5-1|TRBJ1-3
CASRRDRSYSGNTIYF
TGCGCCAGCAGGCGGGACAGGTCGTACTCTGGAAACACCATATATTTT
>NA|NA|TRBV6-6|TRBJ1-5
CASSLKGGSGQPQHF
TGTGCCAGCAGCCTAAAGGGGGGGTCGGGACAGCCCCAGCATTTT
>NA|TRBD1|TRBV29-1|TRBJ2-2
CSVSRGLLTGELFF
TGCAGCGTATCCAGGGGGCTTCTCACCGGGGAGCTGTTTTTT
>NA|NA|TRBV11-2|TRBJ2-7
CASSATSGILYEQYF
TGTGCCAGCAGCGCGACGTCCGGGATCCTATACGAGCAGTACTTC
>NA|NA|TRBV5-1|TRBJ2-2
CASKGLEANTGELFF
TGCGCCAGCAAGGGGCTAGAGGCGAACACCGGGGAGCTGTTTTTT
>NA|TRBD1|TRBV5-6|TRBJ1-1
CASSRTGLNTEAFF
TGTGCCAGCAGCCGGACAGGGCTGAACACTGAAGCTTTCTTT
>NA|TRBD1|TRBV7-6|TRBJ1-2
CASSLGGGGNYGYTF
TGTGCCAGCAGCTTAGGAGGAGGGGGCAATTATGGCTACACCTTC
>NA|NA|TRBV5-1|TRBJ2-2
CASSVGAPNTGELFF
TGCGCCAGCAGCGTGGGGGCCCCGAACACCGGGGAGCTGTTTTTT
>NA|NA|TRBV7-7|TRBJ2-2
CASRQELGSTGELFF
TGTGCCAGCAGACAAGAATTGGGGAGTACCGGGGAGCTGTTTTTT
>NA|TRBD1|TRBV6-5|TRBJ2-5
CASSYRRGRETQYF
TGTGCCAGCAGTTACCGAAGGGGGCGAGAGACCCAGTACTTC
>NA|NA|TRBV10-3|TRBJ2-7
CAISEETYEQYF
TGTGCCATCAGTGAGGAGACTTACGAGCAGTACTTC
>NA|NA|TRBV15|TRBJ1-1
CATSLGGDTEAFF
TGTGCCACCAGCTTGGGGGGGGACACTGAAGCTTTCTTT
>NA|NA|TRBV30|TRBJ2-2
CAWSVFGGLGTGGELFF
TGTGCCTGGAGTGTATTTGGTGGTTTGGGGACTGGGGGGGAGCTGTTTTTT
>NA|NA|TRBV6-1|TRBJ1-2
CASRHPGITYGYTF
TGTGCCAGCAGGCACCCAGGGATTACCTATGGCTACACCTTC
>many|NA|TRBV7-9|TRBJ2-3
CASSLGGEWDTQYF
TGTGCCAGCAGCTTAGGCGGGGAGTGGGATACGCAGTATTTT
>NA|NA|TRBV5-1|TRBJ1-3
CASSLQGSLGNTIYF
TGCGCCAGCAGCTTACAGGGTAGTCTGGGAAACACCATATATTTT
>NA|TRBD1|TRBV18|TRBJ1-6
CASSPRQGRSPLHF
TGTGCCAGCTCACCACGACAGGGGAGGTCACCCCTCCACTTT
>NA|NA|TRBV6-5|TRBJ2-2
CASSYSGGPGELFF
TGTGCCAGCAGTTACTCGGGGGGACCCGGGGAGCTGTTTTTT
>NA|TRBD2|TRBV5-8|TRBJ2-2
CASSYHSGTNTGELFF
TGTGCCAGCAGCTACCATAGCGGGACGAACACCGGGGAGCTGTTTTTT
>NA|NA|TRBV6-5|TRBJ1-1
CASSPPGRARLAFF
TGTGCCAGCAGTCCGCCGGGCAGGGCTCGGCTAGCTTTCTTT
>NA|TRBD1|TRBV2|TRBJ1-1
CASSEGPTGVGTEAFF
TGTGCCAGCAGTGAAGGACCTACAGGGGTCGGCACTGAAGCTTTCTTT